The 21 T cell receptor beta chains given below trace back to one sample, sequenced in a study of T cell repertoires in cytomegalovirus infection. Antigens for these TCRs are unknown. One entry per CDR3 protein results from TCRdb running MiXCR on the reads. Among 110,000 or so distinct CDR3 sequences, more than 30% were seen once, and the ten largest hold less than 45%. Sequencing was performed on CD8+ T cells from cultured PBMCs, taken from culture after CMV antigen stimulation. The receptors derive from a human donor in good health (CMV status not recorded). Some clones in this sample may be carry-over from other donors' samples.

A few counts support this clonotype. CDR3 coding DNA: TGTGCCAGTAGTTATCGGACAGAGGACAATCAGCCCCAGCATTTT. Encoded protein: CASSYRTEDNQPQHF. The chain employs TRBV19 and TRBJ1-5; weak D call: TRBD1 (6 bases). CDR3 length: 15 amino acids. Looked up from germline, CDR1 is LNHDA and CDR2 is SQIVND (reference sequence). Trimming pared 5 bases from V and 3 bases from J, leaving 14 bases between. The full variable domain, rest sourced from reference TRBV19 and TRBJ1-5, is DGGITQSPKYLFRKEGQNVTLSCEQNLNHDAMYWYRQDPGQGLRLIYYSQIVNDFQKGDIAEGYSVSREKKESFPLTVTSAQKNPTAFYLCASSYRTEDNQPQHFGDGTRLSIL.

This clonotype occurred a few times. The chain is built from TRBV6-6 and TRBJ2-1; the match to TRBD2 covers 9 bases. With 2 bases clipped from V and 8 bases from J, the junction kept 7 bases outside the gene matches. The CDR3 length is 15 residues. Germline lookup yields CDR1 MNHNY and CDR2 SVGAGI (reference sequence). The CDR3 region has the DNA TGTGCCAGCAGTTACGTTGCGGGGGGGGTCGATGAGCAGTTCTTC. It encodes CASSYVAGGVDEQFF.

The chain uses TRBV7-2 and TRBJ1-5; D is unresolved. This CDR3 comprises 17 residues. The V and J ends lost 8 bases and 0 bases respectively, with 20 bases between them. The germline V gene encodes CDR1 SGHTA and CDR2 FQGNSA. The CDR3 is CASSRDPRTDSNQPQHF. CDR3 nucleotides: TGTGCCAGCTCACGAGACCCTCGGACGGATAGCAATCAGCCCCAGCATTTT.

The chain links TRBV5-6 to TRBJ2-2; D is perhaps TRBD1 (8 bases). The CDR3 is made up of 15 amino acids. Deletions cut 4 bases from V and 4 bases from J, with 14 bases between. In germline, CDR1 is SGHDT, CDR2 YYEEEE. For the CDR3, the DNA is TGTGCCAGCAGCCTGACAGGGGAGGGCACCGGGGAGCTGTTTTTT. Protein product: CASSLTGEGTGELFF.

This clonotype was observed many times. V gene TRBV7-8 combines with J gene TRBJ2-5; D assignment may be TRBD1 or TRBD2 (5 bases each). Germline V gene sequence: CDR1 SGHVS, CDR2 FQNEAQ. The CDR3 length is 13 residues. The V gene lost 8 bases and the J gene lost 4 bases, with 14 bases spanning the gap. The CDR3 DNA reads TGTGCCAGCGGCCCAGGGACGAGAGAGACCCAGTACTTC. The encoded protein is CASGPGTRETQYF.

This CDR3 is CASTLGFTEAFF. CDR3 in DNA: TGTGCCAGTACCTTAGGGTTCACTGAAGCTTTCTTT. This chain uses TRBV19 with TRBJ1-1, with no clear D. The ends were cut back, 7 bases at V and 4 bases at J, with 10 bases in the middle. The CDR3 spans 12 residues. Germline V gene lookup returns CDR1 LNHDA and CDR2 SQIVND (reference sequence).

The chain carries TRBV12-3 or TRBV12-4 and TRBJ1-6; D is unresolved. CDR3 length equals 15 residues. The V and J ends lost 3 bases and 5 bases respectively, with 11 bases between them. The CDR3 is CASSFWDTNNSPLHF. The DNA for the CDR3 is TGTGCCAGCAGTTTTTGGGATACAAATAATTCACCCCTCCACTTT.

This sequence joins TRBV20-1 and TRBJ2-1; the match to TRBD2 covers 11 bases. Trimming at V came to 0 bases and at J to 3 bases, leaving 10 bases not matched to a gene. Germline CDR1 DFQATT, CDR2 SNEGSKA (reference sequence). This CDR3 is 18 amino acids long. The DNA of the CDR3 is TGCAGTGCTAGAGATCGATACTCACTAGCGGGGGACTACAATGAGCAGTTCTTC. Protein product: CSARDRYSLAGDYNEQFF.

Details on this clonotype: A much larger clone is a single base away; this may be a read error. This sequence joins TRBV19 and TRBJ2-7; D is undetermined. Germline CDR1 LNHDA, CDR2 SQIVND (reference sequence). The CDR3 covers 14 residues. Trimming removed 7 bases from V and 3 bases from J, with 16 bases in between. CDR3 sequence: CASKETAGFYEQYF. The CDR3 DNA reads TGTGCCAGTAAGGAGACCGCCGGATTCTACGAGCAGTACTTC.

V is TRBV4-2 and J is TRBJ2-7, with D perhaps matching TRBD1 or TRBD2 (5 bases each). This CDR3 comprises 16 residues. Germline values: CDR1 LGHNA, CDR2 YNFKEQ. Trimming shortened V by 3 bases and J by 1 base, and 16 bases separated the two germline ends. The CDR3 loop is CASSHASGTPSYEQYF. The DNA of the CDR3 is TGTGCCAGCAGCCATGCCTCCGGGACCCCATCCTACGAGCAGTACTTC.

The V call is TRBV29-1, the J call TRBJ2-1; TRBD2 matches at 13 bases. Germline lookup yields CDR1 SQVTM and CDR2 ANQGSEA. The CDR3 is made up of 16 amino acids. Trimming took 3 bases from V and 7 from J; bases not matched to a gene: 9. CDR3 nucleotide sequence: TGCAGCGTTGAGTGGGCGACTAGCGGGGGGTTAAATGAGCAGTTCTTC. Encoded protein: CSVEWATSGGLNEQFF.

The rearrangement uses TRBV11-2 and TRBJ2-5, with D perhaps TRBD1 (6 bases). Trimming stripped 3 bases from V and 2 bases from J, with 13 bases between. The CDR3 extends over 15 amino acids. The germline V gene has CDR1 SGHAT and CDR2 FQNNGV. This chain's CDR3 is CASSLIRGDQETQYF. In nucleotides, the CDR3 is TGTGCCAGCAGCTTGATCAGGGGCGATCAAGAGACCCAGTACTTC.

CDR3 residues: CASSDYRLAGSPSYNEQFF. CDR3 DNA: TGTGCCAGCAGCGATTACCGACTAGCGGGGAGCCCCTCCTACAATGAGCAGTTCTTC. This sequence joins TRBV7-8 and TRBJ2-1; TRBD2 matches at 11 bases. This CDR3 is built from 19 residues. Looked up from germline, CDR1 is SGHVS and CDR2 is FQNEAQ. Trimming removed 5 bases from V and 0 bases from J; junction bases left unmatched: 12.

This clonotype appeared a few times. The rearrangement joins TRBV11-2 to TRBJ2-3; TRBD2 matches at 11 bases. Trimming at V came to 1 base and at J to 2 bases, leaving 8 bases not matched to a gene. Germline CDR1 is SGHAT and CDR2 is FQNNGV. The length of the CDR3 is 18 residues. The CDR3: CASSLVAGGVQDTDTQYF. CDR3 DNA: TGTGCCAGCAGCTTAGTAGCGGGGGGGGTACAGGACACAGATACGCAGTATTTT.

V usage is TRBV27 and J usage is TRBJ2-7; D call uncertain. Germline CDR1 and CDR2: MNHEY and SMNVEV (reference sequence). The CDR3 runs 19 residues. Trimming pared 4 bases from V and 0 bases from J, leaving 25 bases between. The DNA for the CDR3 is TGTGCCAGCAGTTCCTTACCGAACATTGCCAGATCCAGCTCCTACGAGCAGTACTTC. Its protein is CASSSLPNIARSSSYEQYF.

This clonotype showed up just a few times. This sequence joins TRBV28 and TRBJ2-1; D is unresolved. Trimming stripped 3 bases from V and 13 bases from J, with 10 bases between. Germline V gene lookup returns CDR1 MDHEN and CDR2 SYDVKM. This CDR3 has 11 amino acids. The CDR3 here is CASSLSRYQFF. Written as DNA, the CDR3 is TGTGCCAGCAGTTTGTCGAGGTATCAGTTCTTC.

The chain combines TRBV4-2 with TRBJ1-1; D is possibly TRBD1 (6 bases). The ends were cut back, 2 bases at V and 5 bases at J, with 27 bases in the middle. The CDR3 runs 19 residues. Per the germline V gene, CDR1 is LGHNA and CDR2 is YNFKEQ. CDR3 amino acids: CASSQLTRTEDLLATEAFF. CDR3 coding DNA: TGTGCCAGCAGCCAATTGACTCGGACAGAGGATTTACTGGCTACTGAAGCTTTCTTT.

This clonotype occurred a few times. V usage is TRBV5-4 and J usage is TRBJ1-6, with D perhaps TRBD1 (6 bases). V shed 0 bases and J shed 2 bases, with 9 bases lying between them. This CDR3 is built from 16 residues. Germline lookup yields CDR1 SGHNT and CDR2 YYREEE (reference sequence). The CDR3 DNA reads as TGTGCCAGCAGCTTGGACGGGGGGCCCTATAATTCACCCCTCCACTTT. Protein: CASSLDGGPYNSPLHF. Looking up the rest from reference TRBV5-4 and TRBJ1-6 gives the full variable domain: ETGVTQSPTHLIKTRGQQVTLRCSSQSGHNTVSWYQQALGQGPQFIFQYYREEENGRGNFPPRFSGLQFPNYSSELNVNALELDDSALYLCASSLDGGPYNSPLHFGNGTRLTVT.

The chain recombines TRBV4-2 with TRBJ2-3; 9 nucleotides agree with TRBD2. V was clipped by 0 bases and J by 4 bases; unmatched bases: 5. There are 16 residues in the CDR3. Germline CDR1 is LGHNA and CDR2 is YNFKEQ. The CDR3: CASSQDSAGGPDTQYF. CDR3 in DNA: TGTGCCAGCAGCCAAGATTCCGCGGGGGGGCCAGATACGCAGTATTTT.

The chain joins TRBV25-1 to TRBJ2-3, with D possibly TRBD2 on 6 matching bases. This CDR3 region has 17 residues. Per the germline V gene, CDR1 is MGHDK and CDR2 is SYGVNS. Between the trimmed V and J ends, which lost 1 base and 2 bases, there was a span of 16 bases. The CDR3 DNA sequence: TGTGCCAGCAGTGAATTTTTTGCAGCGGGTCACACAGATACGCAGTATTTT. Amino acids: CASSEFFAAGHTDTQYF.

This clonotype was seen once. The V gene is TRBV7-3, the J gene TRBJ1-1; 8 bases are shared with TRBD1. V lost 5 bases, J lost 0 bases, and 5 bases stayed unmatched. Germline CDR1 SGHTA, CDR2 FQGTGA. This CDR3 has 15 residues. The CDR3 protein is CASSGRDRLNTEAFF. CDR3 nucleotides: TGTGCCAGCAGCGGCAGGGACAGGTTGAACACTGAAGCTTTCTTT.